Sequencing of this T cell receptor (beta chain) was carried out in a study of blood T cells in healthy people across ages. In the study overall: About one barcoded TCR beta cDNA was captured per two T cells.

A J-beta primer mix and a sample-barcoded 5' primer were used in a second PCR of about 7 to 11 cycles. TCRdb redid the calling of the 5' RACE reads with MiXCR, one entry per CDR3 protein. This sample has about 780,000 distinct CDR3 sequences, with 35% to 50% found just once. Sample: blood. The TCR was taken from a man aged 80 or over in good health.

The CDR3 loop is CASSPGPDFLPNSPLHF. The CDR3 DNA reads as TGCGCCAGCAGTCCCGGGCCCGACTTTCTCCCTAATTCACCCCTCCACTTT. The V and J genes are TRBV4-1 and TRBJ1-6; D unclear. The germline V gene encodes CDR1 MGHRA and CDR2 YSYEKL. The V gene lost 6 bases and the J gene lost 6 bases, with 21 bases spanning the gap. The CDR3 covers 17 residues.